The next 27 T cell receptor beta chains were all read from a single sample in a study of spatial heterogeneity in lung cancer. TCRdb independently ran MiXCR on the 5' RACE reads; one entry per CDR3 protein. In the table there are approximately 70,000 distinct CDR3 sequences, 8% to 10% of which are singletons. Time point indicated: blood at routine non-recurrence follow-up after resection. Specimen: PBMCs, collected at follow-up. The receptors derive from a female donor with early-stage non-small cell lung cancer.

This clonotype came up many times. This sequence joins TRBV5-6 and TRBJ2-7, with 8 bases matching TRBD1. The CDR3 is 15 residues long. Germline lookup yields CDR1 SGHDT and CDR2 YYEEEE. V was clipped by 5 bases and J by 5 bases; unmatched bases: 12. This CDR3 reads CASSYMTGTGHEQYF. CDR3 in DNA: TGTGCCAGCAGTTATATGACCGGGACAGGCCACGAGCAGTACTTC. Full variable domain (remainder filled in from reference TRBV5-6 and TRBJ2-7): DAGVTQSPTHLIKTRGQQVTLRCSPKSGHDTVSWYQQALGQGPQFIFQYYEEEERQRGNFPDRFSGHQFPNYSSELNVNALLLGDSALYLCASSYMTGTGHEQYFGPGTRLTVT.

This clonotype showed up many times. The chain employs TRBV25-1 and TRBJ2-7; no reliable D call. The CDR3 has 13 amino acids. CDR1 is MGHDK and CDR2 is SYGVNS in the germline V gene. V lost 6 bases, J lost 0 bases, and 9 bases lay in between. CDR3 protein: CASRQASSYEQYF. The CDR3 coding sequence is TGTGCCAGCAGGCAGGCGAGCTCCTACGAGCAGTACTTC.

This sequence joins TRBV29-1 and TRBJ2-1, with D possibly TRBD2 on 5 matching bases. The CDR3 has 13 residues. Germline V CDR1 and CDR2: SQVTM, ANQGSEA. V lost 7 bases to trimming and J lost 7 bases, with 17 bases between them. The CDR3 nucleotides are TGCAGCGAATCTCGGCTTAGCGTAAATGAGCAGTTCTTC. Encoded protein: CSESRLSVNEQFF.

In its sample, this clonotype was seen many times. This chain joins TRBV7-2 and TRBJ2-5; D not certain. V shed 6 bases and J shed 6 bases, with 11 bases lying between them. CDR1 and CDR2 from the germline V gene are SGHTA and FQGNSA. This CDR3 has 12 residues. In DNA form, the CDR3 reads TGTGCCAGCAGTCCCCGAGGAAAGACCCAGTACTTC. It is translated as CASSPRGKTQYF. Combining the CDR3 with reference TRBV7-2 and TRBJ2-5 gives the whole variable domain GAGVSQSPSNKVTEKGKDVELRCDPISGHTALYWYRQSLGQGLEFLIYFQGNSAPDKSGLPSDRFSAERTGGSVSTLTIQRTQQEDSAVYLCASSPRGKTQYFGPGTRLLVL.

This clonotype was counted at least ten times. The chain carries TRBV12-3 or TRBV12-4 and TRBJ2-3; D gene unclear. V was cut by 2 bases and J by 7 bases, with 7 bases left in between. The CDR3 length is 12 residues. In nucleotides, the CDR3 is TGTGCCAGCAGTTTAAGGAGCAATACGCAGTATTTT. This codes for CASSLRSNTQYF.

V usage is TRBV7-3 and J usage is TRBJ2-5; 8 nucleotides align to TRBD2. J was trimmed by 5 bases and V by 5 bases; bases with no gene match: 10. This CDR3 has 15 residues. The germline gives CDR1 SGHTA, CDR2 FQGTGA. CDR3 protein: CASSLLSGSGETQYF. CDR3 sequence (DNA): TGTGCCAGCAGCCTCCTGAGCGGGAGTGGGGAGACCCAGTACTTC.

The V gene is TRBV5-1, the J gene TRBJ2-1; a possible D gene is TRBD2 (6 bases). This CDR3 has 15 residues. From germline, CDR1 is SGHRS and CDR2 YFSETQ. V lost 0 bases, J lost 3 bases, and 10 bases lay in between. The CDR3 loop is CASSLGATSYNEQFF. The CDR3 DNA reads TGCGCCAGCAGCTTGGGGGCGACTAGCTACAATGAGCAGTTCTTC.

In its sample, this clonotype was seen many times. V is TRBV7-2 and J is TRBJ2-7, with a weak D call TRBD2 (6 bases). This CDR3 has 15 residues. Looked up from germline, CDR1 is SGHTA and CDR2 is FQGNSA. V was pared by 2 bases and J by 2 bases, with 13 bases between. The CDR3 region is CASSLRRGGAYEQYF. The DNA of the CDR3 is TGTGCCAGCAGCTTACGGCGGGGTGGGGCCTACGAGCAGTACTTC.

This clonotype was counted between two and nine times. This sequence joins TRBV20-1 and TRBJ2-5; a weak D match, TRBD2 (5 bases). Trimming removed 6 bases at V and 1 base at J, with 15 bases between. This CDR3 is 14 amino acids long. The germline gives CDR1 DFQATT, CDR2 SNEGSKA (reference sequence). The DNA for the CDR3 is TGCAGTGCCCCCCGCGGAGCGGCCCAAGAGACCCAGTACTTC. Amino acids: CSAPRGAAQETQYF.

This clonotype was counted a few times. The CDR3 DNA follows: TGTGCCAGCAGTCCTCAGTATGAGCAGTTCTTC. Translating it yields CASSPQYEQFF. The chain carries TRBV28 and TRBJ2-1; D remains ambiguous. Germline CDR1 reads MDHEN; CDR2 reads SYDVKM. The CDR3 has 11 amino acids. The ends were cut back, 5 bases at V and 8 bases at J, with 7 bases in the middle.

This clonotype was recorded many times. The chain recombines TRBV24-1 with TRBJ2-1, with D perhaps matching TRBD2 (6 bases). The V end lost 3 bases, the J end lost 4 bases, and 18 bases lay between the germline ends. Germline CDR1 and CDR2: KGHDR and SFDVKD. The CDR3 has 17 amino acids. Here the CDR3 DNA reads TGTGCCACCAGTGATCACTCTACGGGGGAGATGTACAATGAGCAGTTCTTC. Its protein product is CATSDHSTGEMYNEQFF.

DNA for the CDR3: TGCAGTGCCCCGGACTACAGGGCCTCTGGAAACACCATATATTTT. It encodes CSAPDYRASGNTIYF. The V and J genes are TRBV20-1 and TRBJ1-3; perhaps TRBD1 as D (6 bases). V was cut by 6 bases and J by 0 bases, with 15 bases left in between. CDR1 and CDR2 from the germline V gene are DFQATT and SNEGSKA (reference sequence). The CDR3 is made up of 15 amino acids.

A few counts support this clonotype. The chain has TRBV5-1 and TRBJ2-2, with 13 nucleotides matching TRBD2. Per germline, CDR1 SGHRS and CDR2 YFSETQ. This CDR3 comprises 17 residues. The V gene end was trimmed by 0 bases and the J gene end by 5 bases; junction bases not matched to a gene: 4. The CDR3 region is CASSLEGTSGITGELFF. CDR3 nucleotides: TGCGCCAGCAGCTTGGAGGGGACTAGCGGGATTACCGGGGAGCTGTTTTTT.

The rearrangement links TRBV4-1 to TRBJ2-1; D gene uncertain. CDR3 length: 13 residues. Trimming took 1 base from V and 10 from J, leaving 11 bases between them. Looked up from germline, CDR1 is MGHRA and CDR2 is YSYEKL. The CDR3 nucleotides are TGCGCCAGCAGCCAAGTTGGGTCGGAAGAGCAGTTCTTC. It yields the protein CASSQVGSEEQFF.

This clonotype was recorded at least ten times. The V and J genes are TRBV10-3 and TRBJ2-1; TRBD2 aligns across 10 bases. The CDR3 is 19 residues long. Germline V lookup: CDR1 ENHRY, CDR2 SYGVKD. Trimming cost V 3 bases and J 6 bases; bases outside gene matches: 17. The CDR3, as DNA: TGTGCCATCAGTGATTACGTCGTCCTAGCGGGAGTAGGATTCAATGAGCAGTTCTTC. It yields the protein CAISDYVVLAGVGFNEQFF.

This clonotype was counted a few times. The genes are TRBV4-2 and TRBJ2-7, with a tentative D call TRBD2 (6 bases). Per germline, CDR1 LGHNA and CDR2 YNFKEQ. This CDR3 has 15 residues. Between the trimmed V and J ends, which lost 2 bases and 4 bases, there was a span of 15 bases. CDR3 in amino acids: CASSQTGTASYEQYF. The CDR3 DNA sequence: TGTGCCAGCAGCCAAACCGGGACTGCAAGTTACGAGCAGTACTTC.

In its sample, this clonotype was seen many times. In DNA form, the CDR3 reads TGTGCCAGCAGCTTCAGGGGTCAGTTAGATACGCAGTATTTT. The encoded protein is CASSFRGQLDTQYF. The J gene is TRBJ2-3, the V gene TRBV7-8, with TRBD1 as a possible D gene (6 bases). Germline CDR1 reads SGHVS; CDR2 reads FQNEAQ. The CDR3 loop spans 14 amino acids. Trimming cost V 3 bases and J 5 bases, with 12 bases left between them.

The chain recombines TRBV29-1 with TRBJ1-2; D perhaps matches TRBD1 (5 bases). This CDR3 region has 14 residues. Germline V CDR1 and CDR2: SQVTM, ANQGSEA. V shed 1 base and J shed 8 bases, with 17 bases lying between them. The CDR3 sequence is CSVEVWGEIEGYTF. The DNA for the CDR3 is TGCAGCGTTGAAGTCTGGGGCGAGATTGAAGGCTACACCTTC.

The genes are TRBV10-3 and TRBJ2-3, with 9 bases lining up with TRBD2. Germline V gene lookup returns CDR1 ENHRY and CDR2 SYGVKD. The CDR3 has 17 residues. J was trimmed by 2 bases and V by 3 bases; bases with no gene match: 9. The CDR3: CAISESASGMNTDTQYF. CDR3 DNA sequence: TGTGCCATCAGTGAATCGGCTAGCGGGATGAACACAGATACGCAGTATTTT.

There are many counts of this clonotype. The J gene is TRBJ2-7, the V gene TRBV3-1, with 8 bases aligning to TRBD2. Trimming at V came to 2 bases and at J to 3 bases, leaving 3 bases not matched to a gene. The CDR3 extends over 14 amino acids. In germline, CDR1 is LGHDT, CDR2 YNNKEL (reference sequence). The CDR3, as DNA: TGTGCCAGCAGCCAAAACAGCGGGAGCTACGAGCAGTACTTC. It codes for CASSQNSGSYEQYF.

This clonotype was detected many times. This chain connects TRBV28 to TRBJ1-2; 9 nucleotides line up with TRBD1. V gave up 8 bases and J gave up 7 bases; unmatched junction bases: 11. The CDR3 has 14 amino acids. Germline values: CDR1 MDHEN, CDR2 SYDVKM. The CDR3 loop reads CASSPPGQGPGYTF. CDR3 sequence (DNA): TGTGCCAGCTCTCCCCCGGGACAGGGTCCTGGCTACACCTTC.

The chain uses TRBV12-3 or TRBV12-4 and TRBJ1-5, with D maybe TRBD1 (5 bases). Trimming left V 6 bases short and J 2 bases short, with 11 bases between. This CDR3 contains 14 residues. The CDR3 here is CASRILTGNQPQHF. The DNA for the CDR3 is TGTGCCAGCAGAATCTTGACAGGCAATCAGCCCCAGCATTTT.

This clonotype was detected many times. V usage is TRBV29-1 and J usage is TRBJ2-7, with D unresolved. The CDR3 sequence is 11 residues long. The V end lost 5 bases, the J end lost 5 bases, and 10 bases lay between the germline ends. Germline values: CDR1 SQVTM, CDR2 ANQGSEA. For the CDR3, the DNA is TGCAGCGTTCGAGCGAACCACGAGCAGTACTTC. As protein: CSVRANHEQYF.

This clonotype was observed at least ten times. The junction shows a germline mismatch at one end, possibly a read error. The rearrangement links TRBV7-2 to TRBJ2-1; 12 bases match TRBD1. The CDR3 has 16 residues. Germline CDR1 SGHTA, CDR2 FQGNSA. The CDR3 DNA reads TGTGCCAGCAGCATAGCGGGGACAGGGGGCTGGGATGAGCAGTTCTTC. Residues: CASSIAGTGGWDEQFF.

This clonotype was seen ten or more times. This chain connects TRBV10-1 to TRBJ2-5, with TRBD2 as a possible D gene (6 bases). Trimming removed 5 bases from V and 2 bases from J, with 12 bases in between. Germline values: CDR1 WNHNN, CDR2 SYGVQD (reference sequence). The CDR3 extends over 14 amino acids. The CDR3 DNA sequence: TGCGCCAGCAGTCCCGGGAGCCGTCAAGAGACCCAGTACTTC. Amino acids: CASSPGSRQETQYF.

Note on this clonotype: Germline is not matched at one junction end, which may reflect a read error. The genes are TRBV7-7 and TRBJ2-1, with 13 bases aligning to TRBD2. The CDR3 length is 15 residues. CDR1 SSHAT and CDR2 FNYEAQ come from the germline V gene (reference sequence). The CDR3 is CASSAWTSGSHEQFF. CDR3 DNA sequence: TGTGCTAGCAGCGCCTGGACTAGCGGGAGCCATGAGCAGTTCTTC.

This sequence joins TRBV10-3 and TRBJ2-1; D not resolved. Germline V gives CDR1 ENHRY, CDR2 SYGVKD. V was pared by 3 bases and J by 11 bases, with 8 bases between. This CDR3 is built from 11 residues. CDR3 sequence (DNA): TGTGCCATCAGTGAAACGGACCAGCAGTTCTTC. Its translation is CAISETDQQFF.